The rows below give T cell receptor beta chains drawn from one sample of a study of regulatory T cells in long-lasting Graves disease. MiXCR was run by TCRdb on the multiplex PCR reads, yielding one entry per CDR3 protein. The sample has about 620,000 distinct CDR3 sequences; roughly 15% are singletons. These data were also reused for a study on T cells in Graves' hyperthyroidism and ophthalmopathy.

The starting material was peripheral blood mononuclear cells (PBMCs), obtained at new diagnosis, from a patient treated with antithyroid drugs. The receptors shown here come from a woman aged 25 to 45 with Graves disease. Each CDR3 is given with its conserved first and last residue. A D gene is named only where the DNA matches it firmly. The size field is filled for only some rows; it gives once, few, many or a size class.

TRBJ2-7,TRBV28,many,-,CASSSHNRDEQYF,TGTGCCAGCAGTTCCCACAATAGAGACGAGCAGTACTTC
TRBJ2-7,TRBV12-3/TRBV12-4,few,-,CASSAVLADPIEQYF,TGTGCCAGCAGTGCGGTTCTAGCCGACCCCATCGAGCAGTACTTC
TRBJ2-5,TRBV7-9,many,-,CASSHLGGQETQYF,TGTGCCAGCAGCCACCTGGGGGGTCAAGAGACCCAGTACTTC
TRBJ1-6,TRBV2,many,TRBD1,CASDEEGAKGSPLHF,TGTGCCAGCGACGAGGAGGGGGCAAAAGGATCACCCCTCCACTTT
TRBJ2-1,TRBV12-5,many,TRBD2,CASGFDTGTSSSEQFF,TGTGCTAGTGGCTTCGATACCGGGACTAGCTCGAGTGAGCAGTTCTTC
TRBJ1-1,TRBV6-1,many,-,CASVTRGNTEAFF,TGTGCCAGCGTAACCCGCGGCAACACTGAAGCTTTCTTT
TRBJ1-2,TRBV5-1,-,TRBD1,CASSASQGEGYTF,TGCGCCAGCAGCGCTTCACAGGGGGAAGGCTACACCTTC
TRBJ1-4,TRBV6-1,few,TRBD1,CASSYSFLDSRGLGEKLFF,TGTGCCAGCAGCTACTCCTTCCTGGACAGCAGGGGGCTGGGTGAAAAACTGTTTTTT
TRBJ2-2,TRBV24-1,-,-,CATANGRTGELFF,TGTGCCACGGCAAACGGGCGGACCGGGGAGCTGTTTTTT
TRBJ2-7,TRBV18,few,TRBD2,CASSPTSGGTYEQYF,TGTGCCAGCTCACCGACTAGCGGGGGGACCTACGAGCAGTACTTC
TRBJ1-1,TRBV30,-,-,CALCGGGSTEAFF,TGTGCCCTTTGTGGGGGAGGGAGCACTGAAGCTTTCTTT
TRBJ2-3,TRBV7-2,-,-,CANSPLGTDTQYF,TGTGCCAACAGTCCCCTGGGCACAGATACGCAGTATTTT
TRBJ1-1,TRBV7-3,many,-,CASSPLGGTEAFF,TGTGCCAGCAGCCCATTAGGGGGCACTGAAGCTTTCTTT
TRBJ2-7,TRBV5-8,-,-,CASIKQGIPSSYEQYF,TGTGCCAGCATCAAGCAGGGGATCCCAAGCTCCTACGAGCAGTACTTC
TRBJ2-1,TRBV10-3,-,TRBD2,CAIRDSGGAYNEQFF,TGTGCCATCAGGGATTCGGGAGGCGCCTACAATGAGCAGTTCTTC
TRBJ2-3,TRBV7-3,many,-,CASSPPAGDVTDTQYF,TGTGCCAGCAGCCCTCCCGCAGGGGATGTCACAGATACGCAGTATTTT
TRBJ2-7,TRBV7-3,few,TRBD1,CASTYRGADEQYF,TGTGCCAGCACCTACAGGGGCGCGGACGAGCAGTACTTC
TRBJ1-5,TRBV20-1,few,-,CSATDSSGNQPQHF,TGCAGTGCCACGGACAGTTCAGGCAATCAGCCCCAGCATTTT
TRBJ2-3,TRBV2,many,-,CASTERASFVDTQYF,TGTGCCAGCACCGAACGGGCCAGCTTTGTTGATACGCAGTATTTT
TRBJ2-1,TRBV5-1,many,-,CASGRQYNEQFF,TGCGCCAGCGGACGCCAATACAATGAGCAGTTCTTC
TRBJ2-1,TRBV5-1,few,-,CASSLAGRKYYNEQFF,TGCGCCAGCAGCTTGGCGGGGCGGAAGTACTACAATGAGCAGTTCTTC
TRBJ2-7,TRBV12-3/TRBV12-4,many,-,CASSPWGSSDEQYF,TGTGCCAGCAGCCCTTGGGGGTCGTCGGACGAGCAGTACTTC
TRBJ2-2,TRBV5-5,-,TRBD1,CASSPRQKAGGNTGELFF,TGTGCCAGCAGCCCCCGGCAGAAGGCAGGGGGCAACACCGGGGAGCTGTTTTTT
TRBJ2-3,TRBV5-4,-,TRBD2,CASSPGTSGREDTQYF,TGTGCCAGCAGCCCGGGGACTAGCGGGAGGGAAGATACGCAGTATTTT
TRBJ2-7,TRBV29-1,-,-,CSVSGSPAEQYF,TGCAGCGTATCCGGGTCCCCCGCCGAGCAGTACTTC
TRBJ2-7,TRBV28,many,-,CASRETVTYEQYF,TGTGCCAGCAGGGAGACGGTGACCTACGAGCAGTACTTC
TRBJ2-3,TRBV5-1,-,-,CASSLKDLTDTQYF,TGCGCCAGCAGCTTGAAAGACCTCACAGATACGCAGTATTTT
TRBJ2-5,TRBV2,many,TRBD2,CASPLGGGTQYF,TGTGCCAGCCCCCTTGGGGGGGGGACCCAGTACTTC
TRBJ2-5,TRBV19,-,TRBD2,CASSNSGRAETQYF,TGTGCCAGTAGTAATAGCGGGAGGGCGGAGACCCAGTACTTC
TRBJ2-1,TRBV2,many,TRBD2,CAGRISGGSNNEQFF,TGTGCCGGACGGATCTCGGGAGGGTCCAACAATGAGCAGTTCTTC
TRBJ1-4,TRBV6-1,many,-,CASTPTILVGDEKLFF,TGTGCCAGCACCCCAACAATATTGGTTGGCGATGAAAAACTGTTTTTT
TRBJ2-4,TRBV7-2,-,TRBD1,CASSLWDRENIQYF,TGTGCCAGCAGCCTATGGGACAGGGAGAACATTCAGTACTTC